What follows are 16 T cell receptor beta chains derived from one specimen sequenced in a study of CD8 T cells in Susac syndrome. The RNA, about 0.5 to 1 ug, was put through reverse transcription using random hexamers. TCRdb re-called the immunoSEQ multiplex PCR reads through MiXCR, storing one row per CDR3 protein. The sample has 300,000 or so distinct CDR3 sequences, just over 90% seen once. Source material: CD4+ T cells from PBMCs. The receptors shown here come from a human donor with multiple sclerosis.

This chain connects TRBV4-1 to TRBJ2-3; D might be TRBD2 (5 bases). Looked up from germline, CDR1 is MGHRA and CDR2 is YSYEKL. This CDR3 spans 14 amino acids. V dropped 0 bases and J dropped 6 bases, with 10 bases sitting between them. The CDR3 sequence: CASSQELAGDTQYF. Written as DNA, the CDR3 is TGCGCCAGCAGCCAAGAGCTAGCAGGCGATACGCAGTATTTT.

The count of this clonotype is one. The chain recombines TRBV29-1 with TRBJ2-4; 8 bases line up with TRBD1. Germline CDR1 SQVTM, CDR2 ANQGSEA. The CDR3 loop spans 14 amino acids. The V and J ends lost 3 bases and 8 bases, in that order; junction bases with no gene match: 9. The CDR3 bases are TGCAGCGTTGATGGGGCGACAGGGGCCGACATTCAGTACTTC. Translation gives CSVDGATGADIQYF. Supplemented by reference TRBV29-1 and TRBJ2-4, the full variable domain reads SAVISQKPSRDICQRGTSLTIQCQVDSQVTMMFWYRQQPGQSLTLIATANQGSEATYESGFVIDKFPISRPNLTFSTLTVSNMSPEDSSIYLCSVDGATGADIQYFGAGTRLSVL.

The chain is built from TRBV29-1 and TRBJ2-7; 8 bases are a match to TRBD2. Germline trimming cut 7 bases from V and 5 bases from J; bases unmatched to any gene: 7. The germline CDR1 and CDR2 sequences are SQVTM and ANQGSEA. The CDR3 contains 12 residues. CDR3 sequence: CSGRTSRNEQYF. The CDR3 DNA follows: TGCAGCGGCCGGACTAGCAGAAACGAGCAGTACTTC.

This clonotype was detected once. The J gene is TRBJ1-4, the V gene TRBV29-1, with unresolved D. V dropped 7 bases and J dropped 4 bases, with 7 bases sitting between them. This CDR3 comprises 11 residues. Per germline, CDR1 SQVTM and CDR2 ANQGSEA. Here the CDR3 reads CSAWVNEKLFF. The CDR3 nucleotides read TGCAGCGCTTGGGTTAATGAAAAACTGTTTTTT.

This chain links TRBV16 with TRBJ2-7, with D perhaps TRBD2 (5 bases). CDR1 KGHSY and CDR2 FQNENV come from the germline V gene. The CDR3 extends over 16 amino acids. Between the trimmed V and J ends, which lost 1 base and 7 bases, there was a span of 20 bases. The CDR3 reads CASSQYIAPTRREQYF. Here the CDR3 DNA reads TGTGCCAGCAGCCAATATATAGCGCCTACCCGGAGGGAGCAGTACTTC.

The chain uses TRBV20-1 and TRBJ2-5, with 8 nucleotides matching TRBD2. Germline CDR1 is DFQATT and CDR2 is SNEGSKA (reference sequence). V lost 3 bases, J lost 3 bases, and 9 bases stayed unmatched. The CDR3 totals 15 residues. The CDR3 here is CSASAGTSFEETQYF. CDR3 in DNA: TGCAGTGCTAGTGCCGGGACTAGTTTCGAAGAGACCCAGTACTTC.

The V and J genes are TRBV12-3 or TRBV12-4 and TRBJ2-1, with TRBD2 identical over 11 bases. This CDR3 has 13 amino acids. After removal of 6 bases from V and 5 bases from J, the junction contained 0 bases not matched to a gene. The DNA of the CDR3 is TGTGCCAGCAGGGGACTAGCGGACAATGAGCAGTTCTTC. This gives the protein CASRGLADNEQFF.

V and J are TRBV7-8 and TRBJ2-1, with 8 bases matching TRBD2. V lost 1 base, J lost 16 bases, and 9 bases stayed unmatched. The CDR3 has 13 amino acids. The germline CDR1 and CDR2 sequences are SGHVS and FQNEAQ. In nucleotides, the CDR3 is TGTGCCAGCAGCTTAGAGGGGACTAGAAATAATTTCTTC. This codes for CASSLEGTRNNFF.

The chain couples TRBV18 to TRBJ1-6; D remains ambiguous. CDR1 KGHSH and CDR2 LQKENI come from the germline V gene. V lost 6 bases, J lost 4 bases, and 10 bases lay in between. This CDR3 has 14 residues. The DNA of the CDR3 is TGTGCCAGCTCTTACAGCGGTTATAATTCACCCCTCCACTTT. This codes for CASSYSGYNSPLHF. The whole variable domain, filled in from reference TRBV18 and TRBJ1-6, reads NAGVMQNPRHLVRRRGQEARLRCSPMKGHSHVYWYRQLPEEGLKFMVYLQKENIIDESGMPKERFSAEFPKEGPSILRIQQVVRGDSAAYFCASSYSGYNSPLHFGNGTRLTVT.

The V call is TRBV11-2, the J call TRBJ2-1, with 11 bases fitting TRBD2. After removal of 5 bases from V and 7 bases from J, the junction contained 7 bases not matched to a gene. This CDR3 has 15 amino acids. Germline-derived CDR1 and CDR2 are SGHAT and FQNNGV. The CDR3 reads CASSVSSGGPNEQFF. CDR3 nucleotide sequence: TGTGCCAGCAGCGTGTCTAGCGGGGGGCCTAATGAGCAGTTCTTC.

The chain employs TRBV30 and TRBJ1-2; unclear D gene. There are 11 residues in the CDR3. Per germline, CDR1 GTSNPN and CDR2 SVGIG (reference sequence). V was clipped by 3 bases and J by 7 bases, with 9 bases between them. CDR3 in DNA: TGTGCCTGGAGCAGTCTTCGTGGCTACACCTTC. Its protein product is CAWSSLRGYTF.

V and J are TRBV6-5 and TRBJ2-7, with D possibly being TRBD1 or TRBD2 (5 bases each). Germline V gene data show CDR1 as MNHEY and CDR2 as SVGAGI. V shed 6 bases and J shed 2 bases, with 14 bases lying between them. The CDR3 covers 14 residues. The CDR3 protein is CASRLGRRTYEQYF. In DNA, the CDR3 is TGTGCCAGCAGACTGGGACGGCGAACCTACGAGCAGTACTTC.

The chain is built from TRBV19 and TRBJ2-1; 7 bases line up with TRBD2. Germline V gene sequence: CDR1 LNHDA, CDR2 SQIVND (reference sequence). The CDR3 is made up of 13 amino acids. V shed 10 bases and J 2 bases; nucleotides not matched to a gene: 5. CDR3 residues: CATRLAAYNEQFF. The CDR3 DNA reads as TGTGCCACGAGGCTAGCGGCCTACAATGAGCAGTTCTTC.

This clonotype was counted a single time. The chain recombines TRBV24-1 with TRBJ1-5; 10 positions match TRBD1. The ends lost 3 bases at V and 4 bases at J; junction bases unmatched: 5. Germline V gives CDR1 KGHDR, CDR2 SFDVKD. CDR3 length: 16 residues. This CDR3 is CATSDAGTGDNQPQHF. The CDR3 DNA follows: TGTGCCACCAGTGATGCCGGGACAGGGGATAATCAGCCCCAGCATTTT.

This clonotype was counted a few times. Relative to the germline gene, one junction end is altered; a read error may explain this. The gene calls are TRBV4-1 and TRBJ1-4, with TRBD1 as a possible D gene (5 bases). The CDR3 is 17 residues long. CDR1 is MGHRA, CDR2 YSYEKL, per germline. Here the CDR3 reads CASSELGRLRTNEKLFF. The CDR3 DNA reads TGCGCCAGCAGCGAGTTGGGACGCCTTCGCACTAATGAAAAGCTGTTTTTT.

This chain links TRBV30 with TRBJ2-1; the match to TRBD2 covers 7 bases. The J segment lost 3 bases and the V segment lost 2 bases, leaving 7 bases of the junction unmatched. The CDR3 has 15 residues. The germline CDR1 and CDR2 sequences are GTSNPN and SVGIG (reference sequence). The CDR3 DNA is TGTGCCTGGAGTTACGAGGCTAGCGGCTACAATGAGCAGTTCTTC. Its protein is CAWSYEASGYNEQFF.